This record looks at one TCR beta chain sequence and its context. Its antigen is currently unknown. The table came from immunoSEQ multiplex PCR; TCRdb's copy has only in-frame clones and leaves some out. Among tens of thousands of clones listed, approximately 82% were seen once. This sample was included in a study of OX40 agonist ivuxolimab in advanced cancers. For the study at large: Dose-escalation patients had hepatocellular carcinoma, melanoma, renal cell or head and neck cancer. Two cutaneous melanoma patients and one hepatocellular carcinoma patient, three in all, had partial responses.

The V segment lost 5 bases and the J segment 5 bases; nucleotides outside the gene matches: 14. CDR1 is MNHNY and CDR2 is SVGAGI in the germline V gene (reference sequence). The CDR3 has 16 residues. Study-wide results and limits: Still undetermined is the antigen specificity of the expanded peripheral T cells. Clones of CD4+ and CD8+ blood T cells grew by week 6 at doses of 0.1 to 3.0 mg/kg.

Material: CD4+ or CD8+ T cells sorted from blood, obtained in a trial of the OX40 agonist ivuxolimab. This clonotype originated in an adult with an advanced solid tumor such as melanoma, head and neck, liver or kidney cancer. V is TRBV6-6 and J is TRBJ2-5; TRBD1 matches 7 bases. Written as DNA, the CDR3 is TGTGCCAGCAGTCCGGGACAGACATCGCACTTGGAGACCCAGTACTTC. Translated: CASSPGQTSHLETQYF.